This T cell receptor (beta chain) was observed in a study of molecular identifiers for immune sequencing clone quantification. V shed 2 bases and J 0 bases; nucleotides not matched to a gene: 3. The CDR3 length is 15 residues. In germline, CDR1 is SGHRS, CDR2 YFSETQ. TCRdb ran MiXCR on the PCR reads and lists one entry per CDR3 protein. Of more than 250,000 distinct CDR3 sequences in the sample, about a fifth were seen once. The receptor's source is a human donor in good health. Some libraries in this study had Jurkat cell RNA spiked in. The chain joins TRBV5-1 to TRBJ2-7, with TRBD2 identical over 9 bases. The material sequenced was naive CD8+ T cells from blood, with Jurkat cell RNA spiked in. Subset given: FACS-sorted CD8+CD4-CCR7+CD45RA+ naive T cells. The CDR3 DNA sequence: TGCGCCAGCAGCTTTTTTAGCGGGAGCTCCTACGAGCAGTACTTC. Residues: CASSFFSGSSYEQYF.